A selection of T cell receptor beta chains follows, all from one sample in a study of CD8 T cells in ankylosing spondylitis. TCRdb recomputed calls from the 5' RACE reads with MiXCR, one row per CDR3 protein. The table lists roughly 670,000 distinct CDR3 sequences, around 20% of them singletons. Sample: blood, either unsorted or a sorted T cell fraction (not recorded which). These receptors were obtained from a male donor with ankylosing spondylitis. Each CDR3 is given with its conserved first and last residue. D genes are given only for firm matches. Clone size, where shown, is once, few, many, or a class for clones that have expanded.

j_call cdr3_length v_call d_call clone_size cdr3_nt cdr3_aa
TRBJ2-7 11 TRBV18 NA many TGTGCCAGCAGTCCAGCCTACGAGCAGTACTTC CASSPAYEQYF
TRBJ1-6 15 TRBV27 NA NA TGTGCCAGCAGTCTGCGACCTGGAGGGGGGTCACCCCTCCACTTT CASSLRPGGGSPLHF
TRBJ1-4 17 TRBV20-1 NA NA TGCAGTGCCCCGAGTGGGGGCACCTTGGCAACTAATGAAAAACTGTTTTTT CSAPSGGTLATNEKLFF
TRBJ1-1 15 TRBV7-2 TRBD1 NA TGTGCCAGCAGTCCGATGGGACAGAGGAACACTGAAGCTTTCTTT CASSPMGQRNTEAFF
TRBJ2-2 17 TRBV4-1 NA few TGCGCCAGCAGCCAAGGAGCCGTGGGGGGCCGAGGCGGGGAGCTGTTTTTT CASSQGAVGGRGGELFF
TRBJ1-1 16 TRBV4-2 NA NA TGTGCCAGCAGCCAAGAGGGGAGGGTTATGAACACTGAAGCTTTCTTT CASSQEGRVMNTEAFF
TRBJ2-1 16 TRBV15 TRBD1 NA TGTGCCACCAGCAGAGATATCCAGGGGGCTCCCAATGAGCAGTTCTTC CATSRDIQGAPNEQFF
TRBJ1-6 11 TRBV20-1 NA NA TGCAGTGCTAGTTATTATTCACCCCTCCACTTT CSASYYSPLHF
TRBJ2-1 16 TRBV15 NA NA TGTGCCACCAGCGGGGTCACGAGTGGGGCTCACAATGAGCAGTTCTTC CATSGVTSGAHNEQFF
TRBJ2-5 12 TRBV7-2 NA many TGTGCCAGCAGCTATTACCAAGAGACCCAGTACTTC CASSYYQETQYF